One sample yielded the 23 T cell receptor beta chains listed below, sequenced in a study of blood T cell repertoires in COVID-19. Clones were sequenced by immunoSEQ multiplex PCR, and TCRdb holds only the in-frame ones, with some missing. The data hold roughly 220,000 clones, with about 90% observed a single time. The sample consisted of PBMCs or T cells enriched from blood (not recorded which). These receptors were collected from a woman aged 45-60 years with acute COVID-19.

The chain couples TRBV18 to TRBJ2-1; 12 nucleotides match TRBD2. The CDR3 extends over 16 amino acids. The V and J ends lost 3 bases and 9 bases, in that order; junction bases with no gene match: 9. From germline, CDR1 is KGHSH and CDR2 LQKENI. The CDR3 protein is CASSPPTSGRSGEQFF. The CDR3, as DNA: TGTGCCAGCTCACCCCCGACTAGCGGGAGATCGGGTGAGCAGTTCTTC.

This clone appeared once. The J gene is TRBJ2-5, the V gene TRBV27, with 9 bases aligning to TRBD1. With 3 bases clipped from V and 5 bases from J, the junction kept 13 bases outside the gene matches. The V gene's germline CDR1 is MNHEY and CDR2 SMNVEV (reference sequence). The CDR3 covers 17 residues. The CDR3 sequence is CASSLGPGTGKSETQYF. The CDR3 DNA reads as TGTGCCAGCAGTTTGGGCCCCGGGACAGGGAAGTCTGAGACCCAGTACTTC.

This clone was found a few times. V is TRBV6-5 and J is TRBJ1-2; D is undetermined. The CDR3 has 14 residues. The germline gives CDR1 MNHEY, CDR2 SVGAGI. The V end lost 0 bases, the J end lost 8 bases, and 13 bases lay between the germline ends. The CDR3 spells CASSYSRQRIGYTF. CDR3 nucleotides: TGTGCCAGCAGTTACTCACGGCAGCGTATCGGCTACACCTTC.

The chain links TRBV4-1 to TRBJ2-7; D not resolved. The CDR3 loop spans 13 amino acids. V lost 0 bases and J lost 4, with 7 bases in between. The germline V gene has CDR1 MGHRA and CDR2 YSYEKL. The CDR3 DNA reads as TGCGCCAGCAGCCAAGATTCCGGTTACGAGCAGTACTTC. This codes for CASSQDSGYEQYF.

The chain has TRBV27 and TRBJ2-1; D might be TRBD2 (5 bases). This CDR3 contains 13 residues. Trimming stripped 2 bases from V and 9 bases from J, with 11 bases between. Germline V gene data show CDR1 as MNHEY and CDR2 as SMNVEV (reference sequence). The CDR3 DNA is TGTGCCAGCAGTTTAGAGTTCAGCGGTGAGCAGTTCTTC. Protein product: CASSLEFSGEQFF.

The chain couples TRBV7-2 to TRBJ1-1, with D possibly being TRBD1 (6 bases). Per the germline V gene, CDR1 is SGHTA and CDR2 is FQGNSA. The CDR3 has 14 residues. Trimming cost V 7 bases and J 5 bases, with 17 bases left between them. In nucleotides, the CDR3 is TGTGCCAGCAACAATCTACAGGGTTTGACTGAAGCTTTCTTT. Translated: CASNNLQGLTEAFF.

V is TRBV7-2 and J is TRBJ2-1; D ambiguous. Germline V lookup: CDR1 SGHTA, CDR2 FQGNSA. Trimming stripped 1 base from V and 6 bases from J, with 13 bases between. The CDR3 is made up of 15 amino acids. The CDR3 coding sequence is TGTGCCAGCAGCTTAGTTGCGCCCTCAAGCAATGAGCAGTTCTTC. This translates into CASSLVAPSSNEQFF.

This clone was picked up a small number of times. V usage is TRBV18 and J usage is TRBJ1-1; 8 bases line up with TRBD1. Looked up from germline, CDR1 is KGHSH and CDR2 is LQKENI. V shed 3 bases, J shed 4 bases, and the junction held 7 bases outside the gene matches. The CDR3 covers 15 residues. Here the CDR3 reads CASSPSQGDVTEAFF. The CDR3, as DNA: TGTGCCAGCTCACCTTCACAGGGGGATGTCACTGAAGCTTTCTTT.

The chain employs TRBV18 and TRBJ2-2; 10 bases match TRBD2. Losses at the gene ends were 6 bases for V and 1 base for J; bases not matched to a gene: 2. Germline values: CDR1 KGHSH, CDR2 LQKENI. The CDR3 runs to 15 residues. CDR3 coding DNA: TGTGCCAGCTCGTGGACTAGCGGGAACACCGGGGAGCTGTTTTTT. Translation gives CASSWTSGNTGELFF.

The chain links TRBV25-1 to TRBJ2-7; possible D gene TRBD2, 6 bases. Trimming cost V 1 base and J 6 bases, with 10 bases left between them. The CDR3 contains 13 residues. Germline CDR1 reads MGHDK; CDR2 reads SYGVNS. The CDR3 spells CASSELRGGEQYF. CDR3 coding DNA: TGTGCCAGCAGTGAATTGAGGGGAGGCGAGCAGTACTTC.

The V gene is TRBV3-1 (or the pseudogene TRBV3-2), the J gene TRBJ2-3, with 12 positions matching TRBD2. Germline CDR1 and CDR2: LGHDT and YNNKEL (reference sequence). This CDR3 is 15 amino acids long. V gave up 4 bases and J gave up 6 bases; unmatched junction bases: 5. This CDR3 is CASSPLAGGGDTQYF. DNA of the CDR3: TGTGCCAGCAGCCCACTAGCGGGAGGTGGCGATACGCAGTATTTT.

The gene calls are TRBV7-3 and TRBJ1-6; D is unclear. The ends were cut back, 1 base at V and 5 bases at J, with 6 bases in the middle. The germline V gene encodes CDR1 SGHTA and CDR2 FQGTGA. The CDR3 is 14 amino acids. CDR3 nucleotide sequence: TGTGCCAGCAGCTTAAACACGCATAATTCACCCCTCCACTTT. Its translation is CASSLNTHNSPLHF.

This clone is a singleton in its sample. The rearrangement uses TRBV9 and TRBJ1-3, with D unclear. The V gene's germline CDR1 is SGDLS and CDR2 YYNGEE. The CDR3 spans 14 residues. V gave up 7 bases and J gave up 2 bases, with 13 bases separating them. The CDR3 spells CASSGSSTGNTIYF. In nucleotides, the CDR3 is TGTGCCAGCTCCGGGTCCTCGACTGGAAACACCATATATTTT.

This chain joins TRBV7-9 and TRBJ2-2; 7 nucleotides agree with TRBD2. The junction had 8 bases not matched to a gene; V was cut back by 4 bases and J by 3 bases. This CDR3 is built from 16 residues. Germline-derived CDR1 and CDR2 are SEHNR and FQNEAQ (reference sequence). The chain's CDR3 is CASSSTRGGYTGELFF. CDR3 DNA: TGTGCCAGCAGCTCAACAAGGGGAGGGTACACCGGGGAGCTGTTTTTT.

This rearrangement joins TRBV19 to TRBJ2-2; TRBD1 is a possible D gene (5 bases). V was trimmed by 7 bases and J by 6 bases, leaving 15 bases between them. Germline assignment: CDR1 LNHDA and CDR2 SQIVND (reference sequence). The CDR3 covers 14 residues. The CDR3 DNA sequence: TGTGCCAGTATTAGGGGAAAGGTTGCCGGGGAGCTGTTTTTT. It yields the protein CASIRGKVAGELFF.

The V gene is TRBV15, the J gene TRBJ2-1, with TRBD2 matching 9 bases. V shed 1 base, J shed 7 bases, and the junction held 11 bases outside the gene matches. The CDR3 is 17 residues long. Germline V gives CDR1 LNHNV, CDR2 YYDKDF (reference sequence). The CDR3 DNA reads TGTGCCACCAGCAGAGGGTTGCCCGGGACTAGCAGAAATGAGCAGTTCTTC. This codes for CATSRGLPGTSRNEQFF.

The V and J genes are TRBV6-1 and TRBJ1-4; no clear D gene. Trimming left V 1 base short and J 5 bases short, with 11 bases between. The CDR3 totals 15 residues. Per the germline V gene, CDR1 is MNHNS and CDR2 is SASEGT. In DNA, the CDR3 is TGTGCCAGCAGTGAAGGGGCAGTAATGAATGAAAAACTGTTTTTT. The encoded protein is CASSEGAVMNEKLFF.

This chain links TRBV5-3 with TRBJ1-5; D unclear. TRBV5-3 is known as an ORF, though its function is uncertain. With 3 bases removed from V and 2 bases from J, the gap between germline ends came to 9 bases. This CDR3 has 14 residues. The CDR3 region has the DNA TGTGCCAGAAGCTCCAGGCAAGGCAATCAGCCCCAGCATTTT. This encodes CARSSRQGNQPQHF.

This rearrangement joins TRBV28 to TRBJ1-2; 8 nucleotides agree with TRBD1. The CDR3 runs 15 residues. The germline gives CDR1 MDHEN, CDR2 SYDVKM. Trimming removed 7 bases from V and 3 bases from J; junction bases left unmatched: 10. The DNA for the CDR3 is TGTGCCAGCACCGCACAGACAGGGGTGCACTATGGCTACACCTTC. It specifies CASTAQTGVHYGYTF.

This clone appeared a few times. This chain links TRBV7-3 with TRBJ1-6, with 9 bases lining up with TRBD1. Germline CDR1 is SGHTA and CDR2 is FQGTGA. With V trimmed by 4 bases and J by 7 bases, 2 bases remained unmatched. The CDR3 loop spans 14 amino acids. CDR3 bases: TGTGCCAGCAGCTGGACAGGGGACAATTCACCCCTCCACTTT. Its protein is CASSWTGDNSPLHF.

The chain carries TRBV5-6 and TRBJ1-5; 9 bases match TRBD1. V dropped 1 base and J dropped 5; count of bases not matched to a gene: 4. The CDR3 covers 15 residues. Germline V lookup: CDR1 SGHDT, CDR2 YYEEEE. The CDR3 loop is CASSLFTGGDQPQHF. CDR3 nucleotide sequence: TGTGCCAGCAGCTTGTTTACAGGGGGCGATCAGCCCCAGCATTTT.

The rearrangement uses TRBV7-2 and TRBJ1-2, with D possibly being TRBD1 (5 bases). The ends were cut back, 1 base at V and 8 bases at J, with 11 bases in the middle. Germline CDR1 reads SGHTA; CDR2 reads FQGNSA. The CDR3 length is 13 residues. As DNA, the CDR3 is TGTGCCAGCAGCTTAGGCGGGGGTCAAGGCTACACCTTC. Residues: CASSLGGGQGYTF. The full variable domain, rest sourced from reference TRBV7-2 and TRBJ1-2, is GAGVSQSPSNKVTEKGKDVELRCDPISGHTALYWYRQSLGQGLEFLIYFQGNSAPDKSGLPSDRFSAERTGGSVSTLTIQRTQQEDSAVYLCASSLGGGQGYTFGSGTRLTVV.

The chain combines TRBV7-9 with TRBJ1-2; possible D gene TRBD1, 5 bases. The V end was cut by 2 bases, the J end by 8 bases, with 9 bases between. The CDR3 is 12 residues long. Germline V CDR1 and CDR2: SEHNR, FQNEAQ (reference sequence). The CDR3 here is CASSLLGAGYTF. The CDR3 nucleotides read TGTGCCAGCAGCTTACTTGGGGCGGGCTACACCTTC.